Presented here are 19 T cell receptor beta chains from one specimen sequenced in a study of control samples from healthy donors and cancer patients (TCRdb year 2020). Libraries were made using the immunoSEQ multiplex PCR assay. The table comes from immuneACCESS by way of TCRdb, which keeps in-frame sequences with V and J called. Part of the clones is missing from these tables; in studies checked, under half for an unresolved V gene and the rest for unknown reasons. Counted in this sample were just under 80,000 clones; around 90% of them appeared once. The ten top clones hold about 2% of the sample. Sequenced: PBMCs. The source of these receptors is a woman aged 60-75 years with head and neck cancer.

This rearrangement joins TRBV7-3 to TRBJ2-2; a possible D gene is TRBD2 (7 bases). CDR1 is SGHTA, CDR2 FQGTGA, per germline. The V end was cut by 5 bases, the J end by 4 bases, with 17 bases between. The CDR3 is made up of 16 amino acids. CDR3 sequence: CASSPAGASSTGELFF. The CDR3 bases are TGTGCCAGCAGCCCTGCGGGGGCCTCTAGCACCGGGGAGCTGTTTTTT.

The V call is TRBV24-1, the J call TRBJ2-5; no firm D call. Germline assignment: CDR1 KGHDR and CDR2 SFDVKD. V lost 1 base to trimming and J lost 4 bases, with 3 bases between them. The CDR3 contains 12 residues. CDR3 coding DNA: TGTGCCACCAGTGATTTAGGAGAGACCCAGTACTTC. Translating gives CATSDLGETQYF.

The chain joins TRBV27 to TRBJ2-3; no reliable D call. Trimming pared 0 bases from V and 3 bases from J, leaving 10 bases between. There are 15 residues in the CDR3. CDR1 is MNHEY, CDR2 SMNVEV, per germline (reference sequence). In DNA, the CDR3 is TGTGCCAGCAGTTTATCTAACACAGAGACAGATACGCAGTATTTT. Translating gives CASSLSNTETDTQYF.

The CDR3 sequence: CASSRGSWGASPLHF. The CDR3 nucleotides read TGTGCCAGCAGCCGTGGCTCATGGGGTGCTTCACCCCTCCACTTT. The J gene is TRBJ1-6, the V gene TRBV5-8, with no clear D. Per germline, CDR1 SGHTS and CDR2 YDEGEE. Trimming pared 4 bases from V and 9 bases from J, leaving 17 bases between. The CDR3 consists of 15 residues. Filled out from reference TRBV5-8 and TRBJ1-6, the complete variable domain reads EAGVTQSPTHLIKTRGQQATLRCSPISGHTSVYWYQQALGLGLQFLLWYDEGEERNRGNFPPRFSGRQFPNYSSELNVNALELEDSALYLCASSRGSWGASPLHFGNGTRLTVT.

The V call is TRBV5-6, the J call TRBJ1-2; possibly TRBD1 for D (6 bases). The V and J ends lost 4 bases and 8 bases respectively, with 24 bases between them. This CDR3 is built from 16 residues. The germline CDR1 and CDR2 sequences are SGHDT and YYEEEE. CDR3 nucleotide sequence: TGTGCCAGCAGCGGGACAAATTGGAGCCCTTCGCGGGGCTACACCTTC. It specifies CASSGTNWSPSRGYTF.

Only a few counts were recorded for this clone. The genes are TRBV4-2 and TRBJ2-7; D possibly corresponds to TRBD2 (6 bases). V was clipped by 4 bases and J by 2 bases, with 12 bases between them. Germline CDR1 LGHNA, CDR2 YNFKEQ. The CDR3 runs to 14 residues. The CDR3 coding sequence is TGTGCCAGCAGCCCCGCAGGGACTCCCTACGAGCAGTACTTC. Translating it yields CASSPAGTPYEQYF.

This clone was recorded only once. The chain carries TRBV3-1 (or the pseudogene TRBV3-2) and TRBJ1-6; no reliable D call. CDR3 length equals 12 residues. V lost 1 base to trimming and J lost 12 bases, with 7 bases between them. The germline CDR1 and CDR2 sequences are LGHDT and YNNKEL (reference sequence). The DNA for the CDR3 is TGTGCCAGCAGCCAAGTTGGGCGACCCCTCCACTTT. Translating it yields CASSQVGRPLHF.

The chain combines TRBV2 with TRBJ2-7; 8 bases match TRBD1. Germline CDR1 SNHLY, CDR2 FYNNEI. With 3 bases clipped from V and 3 bases from J, the junction kept 7 bases outside the gene matches. CDR3 length: 15 residues. The CDR3 nucleotides read TGTGCCAGCAGTGATGTCAGAGGACAGGGCTACGAGCAGTACTTC. Protein sequence: CASSDVRGQGYEQYF.

This CDR3 is CATSREGQSSYEQYF. CDR3 DNA sequence: TGTGCCACCAGCAGAGAGGGACAGAGCTCCTACGAGCAGTACTTC. The chain is built from TRBV15 and TRBJ2-7; 7 nucleotides line up with TRBD1. The CDR3 length is 15 residues. Germline assignment: CDR1 LNHNV and CDR2 YYDKDF (reference sequence). Trimming cost V 0 bases and J 0 bases; bases outside gene matches: 2.

This chain links TRBV5-1 with TRBJ2-1, with 9 bases fitting TRBD2. Germline V lookup: CDR1 SGHRS, CDR2 YFSETQ. The trim removed 3 bases at V and 3 bases at J, leaving 16 bases unmatched. The length of the CDR3 is 19 residues. CDR3 loop: CASSSGLSLAGNYYNEQFF. DNA for the CDR3: TGCGCCAGCAGCTCGGGGTTGTCGCTAGCGGGAAACTACTACAATGAGCAGTTCTTC. Supplemented by reference TRBV5-1 and TRBJ2-1, the full variable domain reads KAGVTQTPRYLIKTRGQQVTLSCSPISGHRSVSWYQQTPGQGLQFLFEYFSETQRNKGNFPGRFSGRQFSNSRSEMNVSTLELGDSALYLCASSSGLSLAGNYYNEQFFGPGTRLTVL.

The chain uses TRBV7-9 and TRBJ2-1, with D possibly matching TRBD2 (6 bases). Trimming took 1 base from V and 1 from J, leaving 11 bases between them. Germline loops: CDR1 SEHNR, CDR2 FQNEAQ (reference sequence). The CDR3 loop spans 16 amino acids. The CDR3 loop is CASSLEASGSYNEQFF. DNA for the CDR3: TGTGCCAGCAGCTTAGAAGCAAGCGGGTCCTACAATGAGCAGTTCTTC. Combining the CDR3 with reference TRBV7-9 and TRBJ2-1 gives the whole variable domain DTGVSQNPRHKITKRGQNVTFRCDPISEHNRLYWYRQTLGQGPEFLTYFQNEAQLEKSRLLSDRFSAERPKGSFSTLEIQRTEQGDSAMYLCASSLEASGSYNEQFFGPGTRLTVL.

The chain uses TRBV11-2 and TRBJ2-3, with D unclear. Germline V gene sequence: CDR1 SGHAT, CDR2 FQNNGV. The CDR3 is 15 residues long. V gave up 5 bases and J gave up 3 bases, with 15 bases separating them. CDR3 coding DNA: TGTGCCAGCAGCCCCGTCTCGAGGAAAACAGATACGCAGTATTTT. Protein sequence: CASSPVSRKTDTQYF.

V is TRBV27 and J is TRBJ2-2; D might be TRBD1 (5 bases). The germline V and J ends were trimmed by 6 bases and 4 bases, with 21 bases remaining between them. The length of the CDR3 is 17 residues. Germline CDR1 is MNHEY and CDR2 is SMNVEV (reference sequence). The CDR3 reads CASSPDPGRATTGELFF. The CDR3 coding sequence is TGTGCCAGCAGCCCAGACCCGGGCAGGGCGACCACCGGGGAGCTGTTTTTT.

The chain recombines TRBV4-1 with TRBJ1-3; D unresolved. This CDR3 is built from 14 residues. Trimming pared 4 bases from V and 2 bases from J, leaving 9 bases between. Germline V gene lookup returns CDR1 MGHRA and CDR2 YSYEKL. This chain's CDR3 is CASSPERAGNTIYF. The CDR3 bases are TGCGCCAGCAGCCCCGAGAGGGCTGGAAACACCATATATTTT.

The rearrangement uses TRBV6-2 or TRBV6-3 and TRBJ2-7; D gene ambiguous. In germline, CDR1 is MNHEY, CDR2 SVGEGT. The CDR3 contains 16 residues. V was clipped by 3 bases and J by 1 base, with 16 bases between them. CDR3 region: CASSYWVRSESYEQYF. The CDR3, as DNA: TGTGCCAGCAGTTATTGGGTCAGGTCGGAATCCTACGAGCAGTACTTC.

The chain couples TRBV12-3 or TRBV12-4 to TRBJ2-2, with D hard to call. Trimming took 5 bases from V and 11 from J, leaving 9 bases between them. This CDR3 has 11 amino acids. In DNA form, the CDR3 reads TGTGCCAGCAGTGTAAAGCATGAGCTGTTTTTT. It specifies CASSVKHELFF.

In this sample, this clone turned up once. This chain uses TRBV5-1 with TRBJ2-1; tentative D call: TRBD2 (6 bases). Germline loops: CDR1 SGHRS, CDR2 YFSETQ. The CDR3 sequence is 16 residues long. Trimming shortened V by 0 bases and J by 2 bases, and 12 bases separated the two germline ends. The CDR3 DNA is TGCGCCAGCAGCTTGGGAGGCGGGGAGACCTACAATGAGCAGTTCTTC. Translation gives CASSLGGGETYNEQFF.

The chain links TRBV30 to TRBJ2-7, with a weak D call TRBD2 (6 bases). This CDR3 comprises 14 residues. The ends were cut back, 2 bases at V and 2 bases at J, with 13 bases in the middle. Germline V gene data show CDR1 as GTSNPN and CDR2 as SVGIG (reference sequence). Here the CDR3 reads CAWSPGTPTYEQYF. The CDR3 bases are TGTGCCTGGAGTCCCGGGACTCCTACCTACGAGCAGTACTTC.

The V call is TRBV24-1, the J call TRBJ2-1, with 10 bases lining up with TRBD2. Germline CDR1 is KGHDR and CDR2 is SFDVKD. V lost 2 bases, J lost 1 base, and 7 bases stayed unmatched. This CDR3 has 18 residues. The CDR3 spells CATSDSSRTSGSYNEQFF. For the CDR3, the DNA is TGTGCCACCAGTGATTCTTCACGGACTAGCGGTTCCTACAATGAGCAGTTCTTC.